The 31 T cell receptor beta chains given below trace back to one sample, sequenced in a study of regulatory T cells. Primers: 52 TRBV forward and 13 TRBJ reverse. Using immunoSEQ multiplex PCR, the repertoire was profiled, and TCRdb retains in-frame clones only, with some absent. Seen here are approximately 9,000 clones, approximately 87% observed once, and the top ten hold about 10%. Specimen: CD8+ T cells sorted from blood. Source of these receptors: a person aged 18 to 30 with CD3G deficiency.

The CDR3 DNA sequence: TGTGCCAGCAGTCAGGGGGGGCGCATTCAGTACTTC. Translating gives CASSQGGRIQYF. The rearrangement links TRBV28 to TRBJ2-4, with D perhaps assigned TRBD1 or TRBD2 (7 bases each). The CDR3 has 12 amino acids. Germline V gene data show CDR1 as MDHEN and CDR2 as SYDVKM. Between the trimmed V and J ends, which lost 5 bases and 9 bases, there was a span of 11 bases.

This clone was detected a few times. CDR3 loop: CASSLLSTDTQYF. Written as DNA, the CDR3 is TGTGCCAGCAGCCTTCTAAGCACAGATACGCAGTATTTT. This sequence joins TRBV7-2 and TRBJ2-3, with unresolved D. Germline assignment: CDR1 SGHTA and CDR2 FQGNSA. V shed 5 bases and J shed 0 bases, with 6 bases lying between them. The CDR3 runs 13 residues.

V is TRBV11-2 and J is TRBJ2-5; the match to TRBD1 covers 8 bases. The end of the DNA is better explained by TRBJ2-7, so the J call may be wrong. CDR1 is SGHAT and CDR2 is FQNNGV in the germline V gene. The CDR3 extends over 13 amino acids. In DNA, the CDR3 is TGTGCCAGCAGCCCAGGACAGGGTGCCGAGCAGTACTTC. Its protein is CASSPGQGAEQYF.

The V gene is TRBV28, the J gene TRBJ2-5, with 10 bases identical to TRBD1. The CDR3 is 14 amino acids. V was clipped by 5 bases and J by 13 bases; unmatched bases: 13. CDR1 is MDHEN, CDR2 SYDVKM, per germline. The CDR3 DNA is TGTGCCAGCAGTCCTCGACAGGGGGCCGGGGACCTGTACTTC. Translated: CASSPRQGAGDLYF.

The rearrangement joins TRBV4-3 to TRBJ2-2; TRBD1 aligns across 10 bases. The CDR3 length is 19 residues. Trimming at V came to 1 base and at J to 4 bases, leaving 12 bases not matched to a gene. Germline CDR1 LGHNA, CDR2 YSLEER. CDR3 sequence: CASSQARKLGQGTTGELFF. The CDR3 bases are TGCGCCAGCAGCCAAGCCCGTAAATTGGGACAGGGGACCACCGGGGAGCTGTTTTTT.

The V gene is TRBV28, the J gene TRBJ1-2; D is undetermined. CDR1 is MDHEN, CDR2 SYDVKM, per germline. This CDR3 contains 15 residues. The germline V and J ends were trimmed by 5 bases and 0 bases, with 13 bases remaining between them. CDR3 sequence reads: CASSSREKANYGYTF. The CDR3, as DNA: TGTGCCAGCAGTAGCCGGGAAAAAGCTAACTATGGCTACACCTTC.

Here the CDR3 DNA reads TGTGCCAGCAGTTTTCCTCAGGGAGGCTACAATGAGCAGTTCTTC. Its protein product is CASSFPQGGYNEQFF. This chain connects TRBV28 to TRBJ2-1, with D possibly matching TRBD2 (6 bases). Germline-derived CDR1 and CDR2 are MDHEN and SYDVKM. The CDR3 has 15 amino acids. Trimming took 3 bases from V and 3 from J, leaving 12 bases between them.

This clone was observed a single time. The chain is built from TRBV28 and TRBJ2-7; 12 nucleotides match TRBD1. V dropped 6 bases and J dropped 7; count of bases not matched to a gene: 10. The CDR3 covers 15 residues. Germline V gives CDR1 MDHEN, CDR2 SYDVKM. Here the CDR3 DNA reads TGTGCCAGCAGCCCCCAGGGACAGGGGGCAAGGGAGCAGTACTTC. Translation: CASSPQGQGAREQYF.

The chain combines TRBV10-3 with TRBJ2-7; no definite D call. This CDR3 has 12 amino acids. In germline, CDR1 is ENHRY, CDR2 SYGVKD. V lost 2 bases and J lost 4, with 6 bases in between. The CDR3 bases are TGTGCCATCAGTGAGGGGCCGTACGAGCAGTACTTC. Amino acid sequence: CAISEGPYEQYF.

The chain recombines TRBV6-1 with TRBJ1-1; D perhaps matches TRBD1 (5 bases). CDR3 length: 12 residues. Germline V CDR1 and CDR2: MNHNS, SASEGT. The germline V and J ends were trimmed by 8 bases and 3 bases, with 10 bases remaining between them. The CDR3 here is CASLGDDTEAFF. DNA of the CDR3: TGTGCCAGCCTGGGGGACGACACTGAAGCTTTCTTT.

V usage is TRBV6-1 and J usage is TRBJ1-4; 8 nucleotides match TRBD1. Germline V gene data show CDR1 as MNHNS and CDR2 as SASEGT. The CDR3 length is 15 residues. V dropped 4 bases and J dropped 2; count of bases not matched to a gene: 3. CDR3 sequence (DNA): TGTGCCAGCAGTGCCTACAGGGGGACTAATGAAAAACTGTTTTTT. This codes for CASSAYRGTNEKLFF.

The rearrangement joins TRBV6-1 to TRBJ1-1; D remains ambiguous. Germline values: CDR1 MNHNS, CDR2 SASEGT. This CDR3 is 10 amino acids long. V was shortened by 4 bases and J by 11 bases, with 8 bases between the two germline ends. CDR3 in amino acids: CASSVGSAFF. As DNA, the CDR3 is TGTGCCAGCAGTGTTGGGAGCGCTTTCTTT.

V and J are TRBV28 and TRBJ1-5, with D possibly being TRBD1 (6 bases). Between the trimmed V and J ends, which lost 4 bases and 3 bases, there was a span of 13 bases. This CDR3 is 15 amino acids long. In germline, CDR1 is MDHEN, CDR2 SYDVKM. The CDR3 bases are TGTGCCAGCAGTTCCTACAGGGAACCCAATCAGCCCCAGCATTTT. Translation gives CASSSYREPNQPQHF.

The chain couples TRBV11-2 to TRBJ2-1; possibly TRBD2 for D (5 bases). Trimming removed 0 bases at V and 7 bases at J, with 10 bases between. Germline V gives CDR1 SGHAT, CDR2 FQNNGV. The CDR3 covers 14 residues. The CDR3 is CASSLDLGRNEQFF. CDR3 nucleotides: TGTGCCAGCAGCTTAGATCTGGGGAGAAATGAGCAGTTCTTC.

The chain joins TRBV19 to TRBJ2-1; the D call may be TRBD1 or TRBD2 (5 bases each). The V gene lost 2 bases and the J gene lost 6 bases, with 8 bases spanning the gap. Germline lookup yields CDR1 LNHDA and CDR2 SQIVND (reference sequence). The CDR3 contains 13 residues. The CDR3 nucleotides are TGTGCCAGTAGTATAACTAGGGGCAATGAGCAGTTCTTC. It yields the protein CASSITRGNEQFF.

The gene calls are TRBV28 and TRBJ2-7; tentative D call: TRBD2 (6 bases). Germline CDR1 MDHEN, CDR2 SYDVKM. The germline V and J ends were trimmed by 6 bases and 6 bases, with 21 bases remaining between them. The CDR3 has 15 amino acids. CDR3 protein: CASRKSGTHAGEQYF. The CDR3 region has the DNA TGTGCCAGCAGAAAGTCCGGGACTCACGCCGGCGAGCAGTACTTC.

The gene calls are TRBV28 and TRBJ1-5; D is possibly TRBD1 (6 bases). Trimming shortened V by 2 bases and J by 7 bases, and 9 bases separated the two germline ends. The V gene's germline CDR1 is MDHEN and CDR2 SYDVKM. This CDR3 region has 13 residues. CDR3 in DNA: TGTGCCAGCAGTTTAGGGACAAACCAGCCCCAGCATTTT. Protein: CASSLGTNQPQHF.

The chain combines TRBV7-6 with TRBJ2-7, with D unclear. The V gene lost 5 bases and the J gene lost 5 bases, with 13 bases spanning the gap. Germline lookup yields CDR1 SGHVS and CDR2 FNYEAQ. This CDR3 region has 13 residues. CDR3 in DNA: TGTGCCAGCAGCCCTCTCGGCCCCCACGAGCAGTACTTC. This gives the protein CASSPLGPHEQYF.

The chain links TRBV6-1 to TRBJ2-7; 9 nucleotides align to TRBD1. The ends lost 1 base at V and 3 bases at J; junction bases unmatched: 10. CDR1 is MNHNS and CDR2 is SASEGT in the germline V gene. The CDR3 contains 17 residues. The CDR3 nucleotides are TGTGCCAGCAGTGAAGGGACAGGGGCTCGTTTTCACTACGAGCAGTACTTC. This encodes CASSEGTGARFHYEQYF.

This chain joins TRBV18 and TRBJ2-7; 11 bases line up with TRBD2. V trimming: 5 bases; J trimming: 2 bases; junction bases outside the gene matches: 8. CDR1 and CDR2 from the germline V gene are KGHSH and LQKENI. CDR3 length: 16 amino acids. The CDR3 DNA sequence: TGTGCCAGCTCAGCCGGGACTAGCGGTCCCGCCTACGAGCAGTACTTC. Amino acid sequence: CASSAGTSGPAYEQYF.

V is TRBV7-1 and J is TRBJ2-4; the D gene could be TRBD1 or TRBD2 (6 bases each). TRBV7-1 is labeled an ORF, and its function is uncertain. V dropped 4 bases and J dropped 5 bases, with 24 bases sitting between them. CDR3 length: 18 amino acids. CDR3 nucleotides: TGTGCCAGCAGCTTAGATTTAGGTGGGGGGCGGCCCCAAAACATTCAGTACTTC. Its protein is CASSLDLGGGRPQNIQYF.

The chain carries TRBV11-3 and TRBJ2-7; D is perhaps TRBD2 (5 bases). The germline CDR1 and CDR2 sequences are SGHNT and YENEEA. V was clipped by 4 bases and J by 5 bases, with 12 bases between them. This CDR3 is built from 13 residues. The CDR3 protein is CASSSSTRHEQYF. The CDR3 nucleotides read TGTGCCAGCAGCTCCAGCACTAGGCACGAGCAGTACTTC. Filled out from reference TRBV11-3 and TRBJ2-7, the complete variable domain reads EAGVVQSPRYKIIEKKQPVAFWCNPISGHNTLYWYLQNLGQGPELLIRYENEEAVDDSQLPKDRFSAERLKGVDSTLKIQPAELGDSAVYLCASSSSTRHEQYFGPGTRLTVT.

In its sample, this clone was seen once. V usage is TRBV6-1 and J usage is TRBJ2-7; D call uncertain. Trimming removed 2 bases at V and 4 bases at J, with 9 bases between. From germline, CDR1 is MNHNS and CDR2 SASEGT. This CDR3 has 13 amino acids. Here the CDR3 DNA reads TGTGCCAGCAGTGAACCCCCAGCTTACGAGCAGTACTTC. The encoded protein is CASSEPPAYEQYF.

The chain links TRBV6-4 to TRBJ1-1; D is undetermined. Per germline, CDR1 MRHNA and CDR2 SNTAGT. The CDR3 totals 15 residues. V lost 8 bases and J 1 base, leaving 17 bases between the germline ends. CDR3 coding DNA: TGTGCCAGCCCTTTCCTCTTGGCCCCGAACACTGAAGCTTTCTTT. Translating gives CASPFLLAPNTEAFF.

CDR3 in DNA: TGTGCCAGCAGTCCACGAATCGGCTACGAGCAGTACTTC. Protein sequence: CASSPRIGYEQYF. The J gene is TRBJ2-7, the V gene TRBV27; no clear D. CDR1 is MNHEY and CDR2 is SMNVEV in the germline V gene (reference sequence). The CDR3 contains 13 residues. The ends were cut back, 5 bases at V and 3 bases at J, with 11 bases in the middle.

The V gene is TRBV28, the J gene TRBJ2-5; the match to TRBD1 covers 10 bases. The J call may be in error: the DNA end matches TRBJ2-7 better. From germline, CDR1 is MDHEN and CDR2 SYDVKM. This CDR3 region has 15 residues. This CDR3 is CASTDRDRGPYEQYF. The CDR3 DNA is TGTGCCAGCACCGACCGGGACAGGGGTCCTTACGAGCAGTACTTC.

As DNA, the CDR3 is TGTGCCAGCACCCAACACGACTACACAGATACGCAGTATTTT. It yields the protein CASTQHDYTDTQYF. V and J are TRBV28 and TRBJ2-3; possible D gene TRBD2, 5 bases. Looked up from germline, CDR1 is MDHEN and CDR2 is SYDVKM. The V gene lost 7 bases and the J gene lost 2 bases, with 13 bases spanning the gap. The CDR3 has 14 amino acids.

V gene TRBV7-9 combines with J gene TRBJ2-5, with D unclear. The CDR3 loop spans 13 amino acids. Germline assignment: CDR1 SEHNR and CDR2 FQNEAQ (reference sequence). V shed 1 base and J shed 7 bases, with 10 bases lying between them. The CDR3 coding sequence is TGTGCCAGCAGCTTAGGGCAGCTCGGGACCCAGTACTTC. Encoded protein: CASSLGQLGTQYF.

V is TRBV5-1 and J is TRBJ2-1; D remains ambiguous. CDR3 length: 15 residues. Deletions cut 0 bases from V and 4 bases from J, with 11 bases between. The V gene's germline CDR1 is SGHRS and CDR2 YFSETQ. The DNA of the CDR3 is TGCGCCAGCAGCTTGGTTGGGGATGATTACAATGAGCAGTTCTTC. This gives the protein CASSLVGDDYNEQFF.

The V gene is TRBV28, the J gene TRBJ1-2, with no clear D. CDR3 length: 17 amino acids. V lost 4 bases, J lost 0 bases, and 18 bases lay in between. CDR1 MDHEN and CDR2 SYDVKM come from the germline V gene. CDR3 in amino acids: CASSSNHMSKTNYGYTF. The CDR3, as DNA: TGTGCCAGCAGTTCCAATCATATGAGCAAAACTAACTATGGCTACACCTTC.

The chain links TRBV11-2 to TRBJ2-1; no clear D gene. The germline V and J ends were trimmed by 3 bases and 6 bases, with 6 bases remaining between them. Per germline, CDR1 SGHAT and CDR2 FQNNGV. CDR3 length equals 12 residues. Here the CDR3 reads CASSFDLNEQFF. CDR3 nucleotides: TGTGCCAGCAGCTTCGACCTCAATGAGCAGTTCTTC.